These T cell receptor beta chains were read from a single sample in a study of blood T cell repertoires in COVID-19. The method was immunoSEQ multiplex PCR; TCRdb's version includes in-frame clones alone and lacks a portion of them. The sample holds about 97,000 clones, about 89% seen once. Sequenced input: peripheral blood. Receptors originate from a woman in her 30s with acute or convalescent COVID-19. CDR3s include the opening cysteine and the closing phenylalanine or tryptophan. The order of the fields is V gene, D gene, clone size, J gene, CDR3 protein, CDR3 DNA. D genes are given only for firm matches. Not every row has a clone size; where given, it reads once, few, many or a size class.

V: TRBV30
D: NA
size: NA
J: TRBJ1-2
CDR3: CAWSVPGNYGYTF
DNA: TGTGCCTGGAGTGTACCGGGGAACTATGGCTACACCTTC

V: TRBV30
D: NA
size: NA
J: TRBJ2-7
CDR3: CAWREGGYEQYF
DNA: TGTGCCTGGAGGGAAGGAGGGTACGAGCAGTACTTC

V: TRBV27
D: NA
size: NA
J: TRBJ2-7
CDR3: CASSFSRDYEQYF
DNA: TGTGCCAGCAGTTTTTCCAGGGACTACGAGCAGTACTTC

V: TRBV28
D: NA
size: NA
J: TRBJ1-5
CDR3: CASSPITGIGQPQHF
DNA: TGTGCCAGCAGTCCAATAACAGGGATCGGTCAGCCCCAGCATTTT

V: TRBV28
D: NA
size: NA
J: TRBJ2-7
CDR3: CASSLLRLVTEQYF
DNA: TGTGCCAGCAGTTTATTAAGACTAGTAACCGAGCAGTACTTC

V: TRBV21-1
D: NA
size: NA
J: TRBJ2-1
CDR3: CATGGDNEQFF
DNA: TGTGCCACCGGGGGAGACAATGAGCAGTTCTTC

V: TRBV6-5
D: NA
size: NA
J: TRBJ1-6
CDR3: CATTRSGFNSPLHF
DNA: TGTGCCACCACCAGGTCGGGGTTCAATTCACCCCTCCACTTT

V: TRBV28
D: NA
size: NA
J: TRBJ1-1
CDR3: CASSPQRGSSTEAFF
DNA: TGTGCCAGCAGTCCCCAAAGGGGGTCGAGCACTGAAGCTTTCTTT

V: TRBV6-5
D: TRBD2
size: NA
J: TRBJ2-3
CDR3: CASRRTGEGDTQYF
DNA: TGTGCCAGCAGACGGACGGGGGAGGGCGATACGCAGTATTTT

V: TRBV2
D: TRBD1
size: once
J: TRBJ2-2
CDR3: CASSWTGRNTGELFF
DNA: TGTGCCAGCAGTTGGACAGGGAGAAACACCGGGGAGCTGTTTTTT